The present T cell receptor (beta chain) was sequenced within a study of blood T cell repertoires in COVID-19. Study at large: Sources were T cells, B-cell-depleted T cells, or PBMCs; the material itself was cDNA or gDNA.

In germline, CDR1 is SGHTA, CDR2 FQGNSA. CDR3 length: 14 residues. V gave up 6 bases and J gave up 2 bases; unmatched junction bases: 4. In the source study's methods: For nucleated cells, counts were estimated from reference gene primer amplification. Data came from immunoSEQ multiplex PCR; TCRdb stores just in-frame clones and leaves some out. V, J and clone size were drawn from that table, and D and trimming were deduced from the DNA. The sample includes approximately 200,000 clones, 75% to 85% of them seen just once. Enrollment of patients from Seattle took place during active infection, with longitudinal follow-up.

The sequence was obtained from a woman aged 40 to 55 with COVID-19, enrolled during active disease. The specimen was peripheral blood. The chain carries TRBV7-2 and TRBJ2-3; 8 bases map to TRBD2. The CDR3 here is CASRQRGITDTQYF. The CDR3 DNA sequence: TGTGCCAGCAGGCAGCGGGGGATCACAGATACGCAGTATTTT.